This T cell receptor (beta chain) was identified in a study of cytomegalovirus exposure and HLA in healthy donors. In regard to this clone: Its antigen remains unidentified.

Separate from the approximately 700-subject first cohort was the approximately 120-subject validation cohort, to which the donors belonged. Assay: immunoSEQ multiplex PCR; the TCRdb copy retains only in-frame clones and omits some. The sample yields around 150,000 clones, approximately 90% seen once. Study-level results: A list of 150 to 200 TCR beta chains associated with cytomegalovirus was given.

Germline CDR1 reads MNHEY; CDR2 reads SVGAGI. The CDR3 contains 11 residues. Between the trimmed V and J ends, which lost 8 bases and 2 bases, there was a span of 6 bases. Sequencing was done on a sample of PBMCs. The source of this sequence is a man between 18 and 35 years old in good health and CMV-seronegative. V usage is TRBV6-5 and J usage is TRBJ1-1; D is uncertain. Here the CDR3 DNA reads TGTGCCAGCCGGGGTAACACTGAAGCTTTCTTT. Translated: CASRGNTEAFF.